A single count supports the clone carrying this TCR beta chain. Its antigen is unknown. It was with 60 Vbeta and 13 Jbeta primers that the PCR ran. Per the authors' pipeline: A later analysis counted approximately 88 million unique TCR beta chains, some 12 million shared. This table comes from immunoSEQ multiplex PCR, and its TCRdb copy is limited to in-frame clones, with some not included. That table gives V, J and clone size, and the DNA gave D and trimming. This table has about 150,000 clones, 75% to 80% appearing once. V gave up 5 bases and J gave up 1 base, with 6 bases separating them. The CDR3 is made up of 13 amino acids. Germline V gene lookup returns CDR1 MNHEY and CDR2 SVGAGI. This record belongs to a study of cytomegalovirus exposure and HLA in healthy donors. Study-level results: In presence/absence analyses, roughly uniform sequencing depth across donors was assumed. CMV serostatus stood as the only immune exposure information on hand. Later analysis revealed greater clonal expansion in HLA-associated TCR beta chains than in equally common others.

The chain has TRBV6-5 and TRBJ2-1; tentative D call: TRBD1 (6 bases). The TCR was taken from a man under 40 in good health and CMV-seronegative. The specimen sequenced was PBMCs. CDR3 region: CASSTGSYNEQFF. CDR3 DNA sequence: TGTGCCAGCAGTACAGGGTCCTACAATGAGCAGTTCTTC.